This T cell receptor beta chain was found in a study of CD8 T cells in ankylosing spondylitis. Findings and limits, study-wide: Disease-linked clones bore a CD8+ phenotype, appearing relatively rarely in peripheral blood. Ankylosing spondylitis blood appeared to be characterized by a TCR beta motif of eight highly homologous variants. According to the report, clones linked to the disease were significantly enriched in matched synovial fluid samples taken from ankylosing spondylitis patients.

Libraries of TCR beta came from quantitative 5'-RACE with molecular barcodes. In TCRdb, the 5' RACE reads were re-called with MiXCR into one record per CDR3 protein. This table holds approximately 300,000 distinct CDR3 sequences, under 25% found once. CDR1 is LNHDA and CDR2 is SQIVND in the germline V gene (reference sequence). Trimming cost V 7 bases and J 0 bases; bases outside gene matches: 17. CDR3 length: 18 amino acids. Of note for this clonotype: Its antigen is not known.

The sequence came from a female donor with ankylosing spondylitis or in good health (not recorded which). The sample was blood, either unsorted or a sorted T cell fraction (not recorded which). The chain couples TRBV19 to TRBJ1-1; 7 bases map to TRBD1. CDR3 coding DNA: TGTGCCAGTATAGGTAGTATATCAGGGGGGTTACTGAACACTGAAGCTTTCTTT. This encodes CASIGSISGGLLNTEAFF. Full variable domain (missing parts from reference TRBV19 and TRBJ1-1): DGGITQSPKYLFRKEGQNVTLSCEQNLNHDAMYWYRQDPGQGLRLIYYSQIVNDFQKGDIAEGYSVSREKKESFPLTVTSAQKNPTAFYLCASIGSISGGLLNTEAFFGQGTRLTVV.